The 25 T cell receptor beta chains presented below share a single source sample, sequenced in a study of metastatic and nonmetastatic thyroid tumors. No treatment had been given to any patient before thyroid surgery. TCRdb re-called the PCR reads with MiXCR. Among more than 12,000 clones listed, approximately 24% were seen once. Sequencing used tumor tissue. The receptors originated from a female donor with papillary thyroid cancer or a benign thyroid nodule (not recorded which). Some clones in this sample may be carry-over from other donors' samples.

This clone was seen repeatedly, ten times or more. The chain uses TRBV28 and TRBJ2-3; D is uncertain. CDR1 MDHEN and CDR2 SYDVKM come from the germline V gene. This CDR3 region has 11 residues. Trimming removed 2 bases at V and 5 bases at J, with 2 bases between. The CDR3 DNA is TGTGCCAGCAGTTTAATAGATACGCAGTATTTT. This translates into CASSLIDTQYF.

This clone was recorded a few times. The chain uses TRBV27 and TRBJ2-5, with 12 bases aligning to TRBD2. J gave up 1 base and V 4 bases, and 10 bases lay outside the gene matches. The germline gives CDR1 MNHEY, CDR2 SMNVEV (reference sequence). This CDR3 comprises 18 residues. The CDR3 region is CASSSGLAGGPGQETQYF. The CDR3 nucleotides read TGTGCCAGCAGTTCCGGGCTAGCGGGAGGGCCTGGCCAAGAGACCCAGTACTTC.

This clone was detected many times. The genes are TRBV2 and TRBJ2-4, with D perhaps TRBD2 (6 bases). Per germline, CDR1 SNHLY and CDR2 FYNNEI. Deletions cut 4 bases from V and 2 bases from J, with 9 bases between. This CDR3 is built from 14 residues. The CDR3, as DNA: TGTGCCAGCAGTGCAACTAGCCCCAAAAACATTCAGTACTTC. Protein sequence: CASSATSPKNIQYF.

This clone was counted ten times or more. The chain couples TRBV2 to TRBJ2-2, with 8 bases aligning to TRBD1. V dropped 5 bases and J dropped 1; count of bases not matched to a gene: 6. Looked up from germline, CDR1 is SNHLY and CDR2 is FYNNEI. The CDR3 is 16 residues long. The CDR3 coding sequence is TGTGCCAGCAGTAAACCCGGGACAGGGAACACCGGGGAGCTGTTTTTT. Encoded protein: CASSKPGTGNTGELFF.

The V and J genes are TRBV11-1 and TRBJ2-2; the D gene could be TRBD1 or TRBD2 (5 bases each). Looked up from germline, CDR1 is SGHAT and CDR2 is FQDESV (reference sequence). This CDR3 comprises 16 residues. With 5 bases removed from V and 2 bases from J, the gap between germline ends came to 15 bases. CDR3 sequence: CASSGTGTVNTGELFF. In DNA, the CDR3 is TGTGCCAGCAGCGGCACCGGGACGGTTAACACCGGGGAGCTGTTTTTT.

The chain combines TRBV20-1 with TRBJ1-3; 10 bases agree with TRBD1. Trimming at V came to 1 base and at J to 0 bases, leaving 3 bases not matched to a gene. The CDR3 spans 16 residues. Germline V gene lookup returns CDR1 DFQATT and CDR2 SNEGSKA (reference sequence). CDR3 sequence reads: CSARGGDRGSGNTIYF. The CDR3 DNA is TGCAGTGCTAGAGGCGGGGACAGGGGCTCTGGAAACACCATATATTTT.

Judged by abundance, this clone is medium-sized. Written as DNA, the CDR3 is TGTGCCAGCAGTACCACTAACAACCGGGACGGATATGGCTACACCTTC. Translated, it gives CASSTTNNRDGYGYTF. This chain joins TRBV12-3 or TRBV12-4 and TRBJ1-2; D possibly corresponds to TRBD1 (5 bases). The V end was cut by 5 bases, the J end by 5 bases, with 21 bases between. CDR3 length equals 16 residues.

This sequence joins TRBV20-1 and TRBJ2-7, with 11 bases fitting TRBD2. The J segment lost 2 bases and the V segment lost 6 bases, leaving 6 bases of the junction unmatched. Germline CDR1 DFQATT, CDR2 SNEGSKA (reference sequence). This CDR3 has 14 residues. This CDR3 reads CSARLAGKTYEQYF. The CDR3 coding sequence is TGCAGTGCAAGACTAGCGGGGAAGACCTACGAGCAGTACTTC.

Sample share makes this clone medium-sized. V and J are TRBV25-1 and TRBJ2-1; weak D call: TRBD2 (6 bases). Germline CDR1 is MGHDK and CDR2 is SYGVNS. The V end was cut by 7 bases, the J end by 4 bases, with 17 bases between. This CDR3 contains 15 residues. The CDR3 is CASMGDGGKYNEQFF. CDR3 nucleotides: TGTGCCAGCATGGGCGACGGGGGAAAATACAATGAGCAGTTCTTC.

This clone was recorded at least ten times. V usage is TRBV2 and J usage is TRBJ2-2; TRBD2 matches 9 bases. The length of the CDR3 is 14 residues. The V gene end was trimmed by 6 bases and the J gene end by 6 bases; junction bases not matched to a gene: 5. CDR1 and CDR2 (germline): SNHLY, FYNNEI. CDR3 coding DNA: TGTGCCAGCAGCAGGGCTAGCGGGGCCGGGGAGCTGTTTTTT. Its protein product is CASSRASGAGELFF.

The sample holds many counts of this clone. The CDR3 nucleotides read TGTGCCAGCAGCTCCTATGGACTAGCGGATGACAATGAGCAGTTCTTC. This translates into CASSSYGLADDNEQFF. The chain is built from TRBV6-1 and TRBJ2-1; 10 positions match TRBD2. This CDR3 is built from 16 residues. CDR1 is MNHNS and CDR2 is SASEGT in the germline V gene. The V gene end was trimmed by 6 bases and the J gene end by 5 bases; junction bases not matched to a gene: 10.

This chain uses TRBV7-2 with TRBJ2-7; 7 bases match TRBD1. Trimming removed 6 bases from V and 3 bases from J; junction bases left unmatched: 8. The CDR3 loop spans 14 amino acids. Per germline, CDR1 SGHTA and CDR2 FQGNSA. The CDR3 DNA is TGTGCCAGCAGTCAACAGGGGACCTACTACGAGCAGTACTTC. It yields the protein CASSQQGTYYEQYF.

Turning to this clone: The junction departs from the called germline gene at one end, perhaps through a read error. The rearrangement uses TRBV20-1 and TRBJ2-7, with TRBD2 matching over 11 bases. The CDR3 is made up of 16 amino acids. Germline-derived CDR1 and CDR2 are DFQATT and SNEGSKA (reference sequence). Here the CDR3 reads CSSSKLAGGPPYDQYF. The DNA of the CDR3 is TGCAGTTCTAGTAAGCTAGCGGGAGGCCCCCCCTACGATCAGTACTTC.

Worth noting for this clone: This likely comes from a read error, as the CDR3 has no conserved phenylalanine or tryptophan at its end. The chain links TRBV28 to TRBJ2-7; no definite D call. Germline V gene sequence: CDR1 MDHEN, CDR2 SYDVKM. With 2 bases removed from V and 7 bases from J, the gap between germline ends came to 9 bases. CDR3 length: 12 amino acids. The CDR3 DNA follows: TGTGCCAGCAGTTTAGTCGGGTTAGAGCAGTACCTC. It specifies CASSLVGLEQYL.

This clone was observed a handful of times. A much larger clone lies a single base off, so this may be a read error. The CDR3 DNA follows: TGCAGTGCTCCCCTGAGGGGGGGAGCCAAAAACATTCACTACTTC. Its translation is CSAPLRGGAKNIHYF. The rearrangement uses TRBV20-1 and TRBJ2-4, with D possibly being TRBD2 (7 bases). CDR3 size: 15 residues. Per germline, CDR1 DFQATT and CDR2 SNEGSKA (reference sequence).

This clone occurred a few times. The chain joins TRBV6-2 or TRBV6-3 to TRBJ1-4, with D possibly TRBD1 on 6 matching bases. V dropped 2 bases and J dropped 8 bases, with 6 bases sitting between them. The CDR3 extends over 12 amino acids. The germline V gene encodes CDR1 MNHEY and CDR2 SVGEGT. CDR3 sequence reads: CASSYDREKLFF. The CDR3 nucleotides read TGTGCCAGCAGTTACGACAGGGAAAAACTGTTTTTT.

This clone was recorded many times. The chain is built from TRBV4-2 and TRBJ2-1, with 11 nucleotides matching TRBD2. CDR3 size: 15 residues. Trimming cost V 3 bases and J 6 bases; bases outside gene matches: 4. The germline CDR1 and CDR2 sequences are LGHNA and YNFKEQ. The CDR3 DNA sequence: TGTGCCAGCAGCCAGGGACTAGCGGTTCCCAATGAGCAGTTCTTC. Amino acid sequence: CASSQGLAVPNEQFF.

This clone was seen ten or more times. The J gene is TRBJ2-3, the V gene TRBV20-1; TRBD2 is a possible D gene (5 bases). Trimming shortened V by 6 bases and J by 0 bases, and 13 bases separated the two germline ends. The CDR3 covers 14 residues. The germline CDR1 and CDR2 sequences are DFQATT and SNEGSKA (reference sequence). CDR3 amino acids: CSAQLGGSTDTQYF. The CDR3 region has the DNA TGCAGTGCCCAATTGGGCGGGAGCACAGATACGCAGTATTTT.

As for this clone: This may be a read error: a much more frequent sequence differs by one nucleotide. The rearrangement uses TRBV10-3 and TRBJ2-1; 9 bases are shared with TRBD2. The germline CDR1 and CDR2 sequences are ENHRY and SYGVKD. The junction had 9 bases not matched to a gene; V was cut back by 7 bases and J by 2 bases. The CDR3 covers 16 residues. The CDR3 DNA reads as TGTGCCATCATAGAGGGGGTAGCGGGGGCCTACAATGAGCAGTTCTTC. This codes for CAIIEGVAGAYNEQFF.

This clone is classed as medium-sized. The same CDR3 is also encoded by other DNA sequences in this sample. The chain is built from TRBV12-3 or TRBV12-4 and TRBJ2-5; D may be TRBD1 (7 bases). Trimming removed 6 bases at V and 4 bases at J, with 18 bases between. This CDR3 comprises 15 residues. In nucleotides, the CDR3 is TGTGCCAGCAGCTCACAGGGGACTGTTGGAGAGACCCAGTACTTC. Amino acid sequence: CASSSQGTVGETQYF.

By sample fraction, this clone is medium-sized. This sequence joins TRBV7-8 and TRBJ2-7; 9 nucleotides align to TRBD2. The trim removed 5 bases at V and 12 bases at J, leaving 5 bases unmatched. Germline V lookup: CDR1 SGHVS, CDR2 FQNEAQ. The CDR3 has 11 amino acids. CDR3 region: CASSPGLALYF. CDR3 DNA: TGTGCCAGCAGCCCCGGACTAGCGCTGTACTTC.

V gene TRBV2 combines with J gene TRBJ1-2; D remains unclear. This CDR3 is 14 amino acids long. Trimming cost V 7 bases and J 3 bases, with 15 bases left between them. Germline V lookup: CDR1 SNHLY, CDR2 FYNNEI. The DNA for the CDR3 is TGTGCCAGCACTGATGCAGAAGCTGACTATGGCTACACCTTC. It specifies CASTDAEADYGYTF.

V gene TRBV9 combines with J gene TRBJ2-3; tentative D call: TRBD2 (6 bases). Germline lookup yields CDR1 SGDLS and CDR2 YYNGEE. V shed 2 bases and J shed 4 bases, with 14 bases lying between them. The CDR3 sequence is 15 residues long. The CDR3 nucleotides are TGTGCCAGCAGCGTGGGACGGGAGTTCTCAGATACGCAGTATTTT. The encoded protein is CASSVGREFSDTQYF.

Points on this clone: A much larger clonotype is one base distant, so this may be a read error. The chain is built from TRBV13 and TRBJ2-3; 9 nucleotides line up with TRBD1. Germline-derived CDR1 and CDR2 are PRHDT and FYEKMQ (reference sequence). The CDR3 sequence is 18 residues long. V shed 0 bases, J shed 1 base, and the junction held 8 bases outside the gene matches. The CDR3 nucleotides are TGTGCCAGCAGCTTAGGCCCGGGACAGGGATTGGGCACAGATACGCAGTATTTT. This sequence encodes CASSLGPGQGLGTDTQYF.

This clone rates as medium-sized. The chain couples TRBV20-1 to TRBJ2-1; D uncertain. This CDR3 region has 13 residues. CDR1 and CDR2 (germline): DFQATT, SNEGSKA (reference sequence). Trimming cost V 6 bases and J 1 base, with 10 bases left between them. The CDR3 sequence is CSAPVWSYNEQFF. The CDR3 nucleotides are TGCAGTGCACCCGTATGGTCCTACAATGAGCAGTTCTTC.